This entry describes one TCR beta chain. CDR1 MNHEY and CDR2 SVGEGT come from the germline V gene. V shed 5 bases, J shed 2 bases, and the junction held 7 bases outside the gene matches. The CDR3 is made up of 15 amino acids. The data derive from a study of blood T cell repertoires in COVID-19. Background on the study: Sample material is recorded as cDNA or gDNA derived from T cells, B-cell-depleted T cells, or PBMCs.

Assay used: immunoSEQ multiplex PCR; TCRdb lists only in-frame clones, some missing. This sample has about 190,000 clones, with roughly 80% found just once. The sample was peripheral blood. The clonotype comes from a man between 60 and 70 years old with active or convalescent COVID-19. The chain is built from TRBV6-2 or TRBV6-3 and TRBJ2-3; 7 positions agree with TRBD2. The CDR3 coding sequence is TGTGCCAGCAGTCGGACTAGTCTAACCACAGATACGCAGTATTTT. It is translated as CASSRTSLTTDTQYF.